This T cell receptor beta chain was retrieved from a study of cytomegalovirus exposure and HLA in healthy donors. The PCR employed 60 Vbeta primers together with 13 Jbeta primers. Sequencing was performed with immunoSEQ multiplex PCR; in TCRdb, only in-frame clones are kept and a portion is missing. This repertoire shows around 99,000 clones, around four fifths found once; its top ten account for around 7.8%. Trimming cost V 0 bases and J 1 base, with 7 bases left between them. CDR3 length equals 14 residues. Looked up from germline, CDR1 is SGDLS and CDR2 is YYNGEE. The specimen was PBMCs. This chain uses TRBV9 with TRBJ2-5; D perhaps matches TRBD2 (5 bases). The TCR comes from a middle-aged man in good health and CMV-seropositive. CDR3: CASSVEGVQETQYF. The CDR3, as DNA: TGTGCCAGCAGCGTAGAGGGAGTCCAAGAGACCCAGTACTTC.